This T cell receptor beta chain was recovered during a study of T cells of healthy individuals. The CDR3 has 16 residues. The ends lost 5 bases at V and 7 bases at J; junction bases unmatched: 10. The germline gives CDR1 MNHEY, CDR2 SMNVEV (reference sequence). TCRdb analysed the 5' RACE reads with MiXCR anew, one entry per CDR3 protein. The sample yields 100,000 or so distinct CDR3 sequences, approximately 16% seen once. This receptor was taken from a human donor in good health. The chain links TRBV27 to TRBJ2-3; 12 nucleotides align to TRBD2. Written as DNA, the CDR3 is TGTGCCAGCAGTCCTCTGACTAGCGGGAGAAGGAATACGCAGTATTTT. Protein: CASSPLTSGRRNTQYF.